The 12 T cell receptor beta chains in this list originate from one sample, sequenced in a study of Ad26.COV2.S vaccination and SARS-CoV-2 variants. The table came from immunoSEQ multiplex PCR; TCRdb's copy has only in-frame clones and leaves some out. Here the sample spans 300,000 to 450,000 clones, just over 90% being singletons. This specimen consisted of peripheral blood, obtained after recovery from COVID-19. The receptors were gathered from a human donor who had recovered from COVID-19.

The chain has TRBV7-8 and TRBJ2-1; a weak D match, TRBD1 (6 bases). V was shortened by 2 bases and J by 4 bases, with 9 bases between the two germline ends. The CDR3 contains 14 residues. The germline V gene encodes CDR1 SGHVS and CDR2 FQNEAQ. This CDR3 is CASSLYTGYNEQFF. DNA of the CDR3: TGTGCCAGCAGCTTATACACAGGGTACAATGAGCAGTTCTTC.

The V call is TRBV7-3, the J call TRBJ2-3; D is ambiguous. Germline CDR1 reads SGHTA; CDR2 reads FQGTGA. The CDR3 runs to 12 residues. V shed 5 bases and J shed 5 bases, with 8 bases lying between them. CDR3 in amino acids: CASSPSGDTQYF. In DNA form, the CDR3 reads TGTGCCAGCAGCCCTTCAGGAGATACGCAGTATTTT. Looking up the rest from reference TRBV7-3 and TRBJ2-3 gives the full variable domain: GAGVSQTPSNKVTEKGKYVELRCDPISGHTALYWYRQSLGQGPEFLIYFQGTGAADDSGLPNDRFFAVRPEGSVSTLKIQRTERGDSAVYLCASSPSGDTQYFGPGTRLTVL.

The chain couples TRBV5-1 to TRBJ1-4, with a weak D call TRBD1 (5 bases). The CDR3 sequence is 15 residues long. Trimming pared 5 bases from V and 8 bases from J, leaving 19 bases between. Germline CDR1 is SGHRS and CDR2 is YFSETQ. CDR3 amino acids: CASRWMGREEEKLFF. The CDR3 DNA sequence: TGCGCCAGCAGGTGGATGGGGCGCGAGGAAGAAAAACTGTTTTTT. The variable domain in full, completed from reference TRBV5-1 and TRBJ1-4, reads KAGVTQTPRYLIKTRGQQVTLSCSPISGHRSVSWYQQTPGQGLQFLFEYFSETQRNKGNFPGRFSGRQFSNSRSEMNVSTLELGDSALYLCASRWMGREEEKLFFGSGTQLSVL.

The rearrangement joins TRBV5-1 to TRBJ2-6; D unresolved. The CDR3 loop spans 15 amino acids. Germline CDR1 is SGHRS and CDR2 is YFSETQ. The V gene lost 5 bases and the J gene lost 2 bases, with 11 bases spanning the gap. DNA for the CDR3: TGCGCCAGCAGGGAAGGGTTAGCTGGGGCCAACGTCCTGACTTTC. Translated: CASREGLAGANVLTF.

The genes are TRBV18 and TRBJ2-3; D is unclear. CDR1 KGHSH and CDR2 LQKENI come from the germline V gene. Trimming removed 3 bases from V and 4 bases from J, with 5 bases in between. CDR3 length: 12 residues. CDR3 protein: CASSPSSDTQYF. Here the CDR3 DNA reads TGTGCCAGCTCACCCTCATCAGATACGCAGTATTTT.

The chain links TRBV9 to TRBJ2-2, with D maybe TRBD1 (5 bases). The V and J ends lost 3 bases and 4 bases respectively, with 19 bases between them. Per germline, CDR1 SGDLS and CDR2 YYNGEE. There are 17 residues in the CDR3. The CDR3 nucleotides read TGTGCCAGCAGCGATACGTTCTTGGGGCTAGGCACCGGGGAGCTGTTTTTT. This sequence encodes CASSDTFLGLGTGELFF.

This clone was counted a single time. The chain recombines TRBV5-8 with TRBJ2-7; 9 bases align to TRBD1. CDR3 length: 14 residues. V shed 0 bases and J 2 bases; nucleotides not matched to a gene: 0. Looked up from germline, CDR1 is SGHTS and CDR2 is YDEGEE. CDR3 sequence (DNA): TGTGCCAGCAGCTTGGGGACAGGGGCCTACGAGCAGTACTTC. Translation: CASSLGTGAYEQYF.

In its sample, this clone was seen a few times. The V gene is TRBV10-3, the J gene TRBJ1-2, with 8 nucleotides matching TRBD1. The junction had 8 bases not matched to a gene; V was cut back by 6 bases and J by 2 bases. The V gene's germline CDR1 is ENHRY and CDR2 SYGVKD. The CDR3 is 15 residues long. CDR3 region: CAIRVQGVGNYGYTF. CDR3 sequence (DNA): TGTGCCATCAGAGTACAGGGGGTCGGGAACTATGGCTACACCTTC.

The rearrangement joins TRBV19 to TRBJ1-5; TRBD1 might be the D (6 bases). V was cut by 7 bases and J by 1 base, with 11 bases left in between. CDR3 size: 14 residues. Germline-derived CDR1 and CDR2 are LNHDA and SQIVND (reference sequence). The CDR3 protein is CASNDRFSNQPQHF. The CDR3 DNA is TGTGCCAGTAATGACAGGTTCAGCAATCAGCCCCAGCATTTT.

This sequence joins TRBV5-8 and TRBJ1-2, with D possibly matching TRBD1 (6 bases). Looked up from germline, CDR1 is SGHTS and CDR2 is YDEGEE. This CDR3 is built from 15 residues. V was cut by 2 bases and J by 1 base, with 12 bases left in between. This CDR3 reads CASSFGQIVNYGYTF. The CDR3 nucleotides are TGTGCCAGCAGCTTTGGACAGATTGTTAACTATGGCTACACCTTC.

The rearrangement joins TRBV6-5 to TRBJ2-2; D tentatively reads TRBD1 or TRBD2 (5 bases each). The CDR3 spans 14 residues. The germline V gene encodes CDR1 MNHEY and CDR2 SVGAGI. V lost 6 bases and J 7 bases, leaving 15 bases between the germline ends. CDR3: CASSPGPGNGELFF. CDR3 DNA: TGTGCCAGCAGCCCGGGACCTGGGAACGGGGAGCTGTTTTTT.

The rearrangement links TRBV6-2 or TRBV6-3 to TRBJ2-5; TRBD1 aligns across 10 bases. J was trimmed by 5 bases and V by 4 bases; bases with no gene match: 7. There are 15 residues in the CDR3. From germline, CDR1 is MNHEY and CDR2 SVGEGT. The CDR3 sequence is CASSLRQGARETQYF. CDR3 DNA: TGTGCCAGCAGTTTACGACAGGGGGCCAGGGAGACCCAGTACTTC.